The next 2 T cell receptor beta chains were all read from a single sample in a study of OX40 agonist ivuxolimab in advanced cancers. This table comes from immunoSEQ multiplex PCR, and its TCRdb copy is limited to in-frame clones, with some not included. The sample consists of tens of thousands of clones, roughly 85% of them appearing once. The input for sequencing was CD4+ or CD8+ T cells sorted from blood, taken in a trial of the OX40 agonist ivuxolimab. Receptor source: an adult with an advanced solid tumor such as melanoma, head and neck, liver or kidney cancer.

The DNA of the CDR3 is TGTGCCAGTAGTCCCGTTTCGGTATCGGGCTCCTACGAGCAGTACTTC. Residues: CASSPVSVSGSYEQYF. This rearrangement joins TRBV19 to TRBJ2-7, with D uncertain. CDR3 length equals 16 residues. V was cut by 5 bases and J by 0 bases, with 17 bases left in between. Germline values: CDR1 LNHDA, CDR2 SQIVND (reference sequence).

This clone has only a few counts. The V call is TRBV18, the J call TRBJ2-1; D gene uncertain. The ends were cut back, 4 bases at V and 2 bases at J, with 12 bases in the middle. The CDR3 is 15 residues long. In germline, CDR1 is KGHSH, CDR2 LQKENI. The CDR3 coding sequence is TGTGCCAGCTCACACATACCGCCTCCCTACAATGAGCAGTTCTTC. It codes for CASSHIPPPYNEQFF.